This entry lists 11 T cell receptor beta chains sequenced from one sample in a study of response to subunit inactivated influenza vaccine. TCRdb fed the RT-PCR reads into MiXCR, producing one record per CDR3 protein. This sample carries hundreds of thousands of distinct CDR3 sequences, 14% of them seen once, and the ten largest clones take approximately 7.6%. The source was PBMCs from blood, collected 14 days before vaccination. Every receptor here comes from a man aged 45-65 years who received an inactivated influenza vaccine.

This clonotype was seen a handful of times. J is TRBJ2-4 and V is TRBV12-3 or TRBV12-4, with D perhaps matching TRBD1 (5 bases). V was shortened by 3 bases and J by 0 bases, with 6 bases between the two germline ends. This CDR3 is 14 amino acids long. The CDR3 DNA reads TGTGCCAGCAGTTTGGACATAGCCAAAAACATTCAGTACTTC. Amino acids: CASSLDIAKNIQYF.

This clonotype was picked up a small number of times. This sequence joins TRBV6-5 and TRBJ2-6; D possibly corresponds to TRBD2 (6 bases). Germline V gene sequence: CDR1 MNHEY, CDR2 SVGAGI. With 2 bases removed from V and 1 base from J, the gap between germline ends came to 15 bases. The CDR3 totals 18 residues. CDR3 in DNA: TGTGCCAGCAGTTACGTGGGGGGTCTACTTTCTGGGGCCAACGTCCTGACTTTC. Translated: CASSYVGGLLSGANVLTF.

This clonotype was recorded a few times. The chain uses TRBV4-2 and TRBJ1-6; D is unclear. V shed 1 base and J shed 8 bases, with 6 bases lying between them. The CDR3 is 13 residues long. Germline CDR1 LGHNA, CDR2 YNFKEQ. CDR3 DNA: TGTGCCAGCAGCCAAGGACGGGATTCACCCCTCCACTTT. It specifies CASSQGRDSPLHF.

This chain uses TRBV20-1 with TRBJ2-6; D perhaps matches TRBD1 (5 bases). CDR1 DFQATT and CDR2 SNEGSKA come from the germline V gene (reference sequence). Trimming removed 0 bases from V and 4 bases from J, with 16 bases in between. The CDR3 is made up of 17 amino acids. The DNA of the CDR3 is TGCAGTGCTAGAGACAGGGTTGGGCTGTTGGGGGCCAACGTCCTGACTTTC. Encoded protein: CSARDRVGLLGANVLTF.

The rearrangement joins TRBV5-1 to TRBJ2-3; 11 bases fit TRBD2. The ends lost 2 bases at V and 5 bases at J; junction bases unmatched: 16. The V gene's germline CDR1 is SGHRS and CDR2 YFSETQ. The CDR3 contains 19 residues. The CDR3 sequence is CASSFTLQTLAGVGDTQYF. As DNA, the CDR3 is TGCGCCAGCAGCTTCACTCTCCAGACACTAGCGGGGGTCGGAGATACGCAGTATTTT.

The chain links TRBV2 to TRBJ2-7; D is unclear. This CDR3 is built from 11 residues. Trimming took 6 bases from V and 6 from J, leaving 9 bases between them. The germline V gene has CDR1 SNHLY and CDR2 FYNNEI. CDR3 nucleotides: TGTGCCAGCAGAGATCCGGGCGAGCAGTACTTC. Translating it yields CASRDPGEQYF.

V is TRBV5-8 and J is TRBJ2-1, with D possibly matching TRBD1 (5 bases). Germline V gene sequence: CDR1 SGHTS, CDR2 YDEGEE. This CDR3 has 17 amino acids. Trimming left V 1 base short and J 6 bases short, with 20 bases between. The CDR3 region has the DNA TGTGCCAGCAGCTTGTCCGCATTCCCAGGGTGGAGCAATGAGCAGTTCTTC. Amino acids: CASSLSAFPGWSNEQFF.

A single count supports this clonotype. This chain joins TRBV28 and TRBJ2-5, with 8 bases that match TRBD2. Germline V lookup: CDR1 MDHEN, CDR2 SYDVKM. The CDR3 length is 15 residues. V was clipped by 6 bases and J by 5 bases; unmatched bases: 11. Written as DNA, the CDR3 is TGTGCCAGCAGCCACCCCTCGGGAGGGCCGGAGACCCAGTACTTC. Encoded protein: CASSHPSGGPETQYF.

The chain has TRBV18 and TRBJ2-5; 10 bases match TRBD1. Germline lookup yields CDR1 KGHSH and CDR2 LQKENI. The CDR3 is 16 amino acids. The V gene end was trimmed by 3 bases and the J gene end by 2 bases; junction bases not matched to a gene: 6. The CDR3: CASSPRDRGWQETQYF. CDR3 bases: TGTGCCAGCTCACCCCGGGACAGGGGTTGGCAAGAGACCCAGTACTTC.

This clonotype was counted many times. CDR3 sequence: CASSKDSTDTQYF. The DNA for the CDR3 is TGTGCCAGCTCCAAGGATTCCACAGATACGCAGTATTTT. This chain connects TRBV18 to TRBJ2-3; the D is unclear. V lost 6 bases and J lost 2, with 9 bases in between. The germline V gene encodes CDR1 KGHSH and CDR2 LQKENI. This CDR3 has 13 residues.

This chain joins TRBV7-9 and TRBJ2-1, with 7 bases aligning to TRBD2. The length of the CDR3 is 14 residues. The V gene's germline CDR1 is SEHNR and CDR2 FQNEAQ (reference sequence). V shed 7 bases and J 4 bases; nucleotides not matched to a gene: 7. CDR3 amino acids: CASKMGGGYNEQFF. The CDR3, as DNA: TGTGCCAGCAAAATGGGCGGGGGTTACAATGAGCAGTTCTTC.